One and the same sample provided the 28 T cell receptor beta chains below, sequenced in a study of response to subunit inactivated influenza vaccine (dated by TCRdb to the late 2010s). The library relied on RT-PCR. Sequenced using an Illumina HiSeq 2500. TCRdb reworked the public reads: Q25 trimming with fastp, MiXCR clone assembly, productive beta chains retained. When rows share a CDR3 protein, they turn into one entry using the most common DNA and genes. Across this sample there are around 480,000 distinct CDR3 sequences, with approximately 15% seen only once. Less than 4% of the sample comes from the top ten. The sample consisted of CD4+ T cells sorted from PBMCs, taken around 25 months after vaccination. These receptors were collected from a man aged 50 to 75 who received an inactivated influenza vaccine. Donor details come from another sample of the same person, matched by shared clones.

This chain connects TRBV4-3 to TRBJ2-1, with TRBD2 identical over 8 bases. Germline V gene data show CDR1 as LGHNA and CDR2 as YSLEER. The CDR3 extends over 15 amino acids. The trim removed 2 bases at V and 7 bases at J, leaving 7 bases unmatched. The CDR3 sequence: CASSQQTSGFNEQFF. In DNA form, the CDR3 reads TGCGCCAGCAGCCAACAAACTAGCGGATTTAATGAGCAGTTCTTC.

At least ten counts were recorded for this clonotype. The chain joins TRBV5-1 to TRBJ1-2; D is ambiguous. The CDR3 has 14 residues. Trimming took 4 bases from V and 4 from J, leaving 14 bases between them. CDR1 and CDR2 (germline): SGHRS, YFSETQ. CDR3: CASSPEAVSYGYTF. For the CDR3, the DNA is TGCGCCAGCAGCCCGGAGGCAGTCAGCTATGGCTACACCTTC.

CDR3 coding DNA: TGTGCCAGCGAGTCTAGCGGGAGTATCTATGAGCAGTTCTTC. It translates to CASESSGSIYEQFF. The rearrangement joins TRBV7-9 to TRBJ2-1, with TRBD2 matching 10 bases. Trimming at V came to 8 bases and at J to 8 bases, leaving 9 bases not matched to a gene. The germline V gene has CDR1 SEHNR and CDR2 FQNEAQ (reference sequence). There are 14 residues in the CDR3.

This clonotype was counted between two and nine times. The chain links TRBV20-1 to TRBJ1-1; no clear D gene. Germline V gene data show CDR1 as DFQATT and CDR2 as SNEGSKA (reference sequence). The CDR3 contains 14 residues. V lost 2 bases and J lost 2, with 12 bases in between. DNA for the CDR3: TGCAGTGCTAGAACGATAATAATAAACACTGAAGCTTTCTTT. It translates to CSARTIIINTEAFF.

The table lists this clonotype with a few counts. V usage is TRBV7-2 and J usage is TRBJ2-3; 7 nucleotides line up with TRBD2. The CDR3 covers 16 residues. Germline assignment: CDR1 SGHTA and CDR2 FQGNSA. J was trimmed by 7 bases and V by 5 bases; bases with no gene match: 15. The CDR3 loop reads CASSPGGLAASYTQYF. The CDR3 DNA reads TGTGCCAGCAGCCCGGGTGGGCTAGCGGCCTCATATACGCAGTATTTT.

The rearrangement joins TRBV28 to TRBJ1-1, with D uncertain. V lost 6 bases to trimming and J lost 4 bases, with 9 bases between them. The germline V gene has CDR1 MDHEN and CDR2 SYDVKM. The CDR3 contains 12 residues. The CDR3 DNA reads as TGTGCCAGCAGCCGGGCTCGCACTGAAGCTTTCTTT. It is translated as CASSRARTEAFF.

This clonotype was counted between two and nine times. The chain employs TRBV7-9 and TRBJ1-1; D perhaps matches TRBD1 (5 bases). Deletions cut 5 bases from V and 3 bases from J, with 10 bases between. Germline V CDR1 and CDR2: SEHNR, FQNEAQ (reference sequence). The CDR3 runs 13 residues. The CDR3 nucleotides are TGTGCCAGCAGCCCACGGGGGGACACTGAAGCTTTCTTT. Translation: CASSPRGDTEAFF.

This chain links TRBV20-1 with TRBJ1-5; D call uncertain. There are 14 residues in the CDR3. The germline V gene has CDR1 DFQATT and CDR2 SNEGSKA (reference sequence). Trimming pared 6 bases from V and 2 bases from J, leaving 14 bases between. The CDR3 is CSAPPAVGNQPQHF. The CDR3 DNA sequence: TGCAGTGCCCCTCCCGCAGTCGGCAATCAGCCCCAGCATTTT.

This clonotype was seen repeatedly, ten times or more. This chain uses TRBV4-2 with TRBJ2-2; 9 nucleotides line up with TRBD2. Germline V lookup: CDR1 LGHNA, CDR2 YNFKEQ. The CDR3 length is 17 residues. J gave up 4 bases and V 5 bases, and 11 bases lay outside the gene matches. In nucleotides, the CDR3 is TGTGCCAGCAGCGCCTTAGCGGGGGCGTCGGGCACCGGGGAGCTGTTTTTT. Its protein is CASSALAGASGTGELFF.

This clonotype was detected a few times. This sequence joins TRBV6-1 and TRBJ2-2, with D perhaps TRBD2 (7 bases). CDR1 and CDR2 from the germline V gene are MNHNS and SASEGT. V was trimmed by 5 bases and J by 13 bases, leaving 26 bases between them. The length of the CDR3 is 16 residues. The CDR3 DNA reads TGTGCCAGCAGTACACTTGGGGCGGGGGCCCGGGGGTGGCTGTTTTTT. It yields the protein CASSTLGAGARGWLFF.

The chain uses TRBV15 and TRBJ1-1; no definite D call. This CDR3 is 12 amino acids long. CDR1 and CDR2 (germline): LNHNV, YYDKDF (reference sequence). The V end lost 3 bases, the J end lost 2 bases, and 4 bases lay between the germline ends. CDR3 nucleotide sequence: TGTGCCACCAGCAGGGTTAACACTGAAGCTTTCTTT. Translating it yields CATSRVNTEAFF.

This clonotype was counted only a few times. The chain recombines TRBV24-1 with TRBJ2-7, with a tentative D call TRBD1 (6 bases). Trimming pared 4 bases from V and 5 bases from J, leaving 11 bases between. CDR3 length: 13 residues. Per the germline V gene, CDR1 is KGHDR and CDR2 is SFDVKD. As DNA, the CDR3 is TGTGCCACCAGTGACTCGGGACAACACGAGCAGTACTTC. This encodes CATSDSGQHEQYF.

This clonotype occurred a few times. The V gene is TRBV28, the J gene TRBJ1-5; D unresolved. Germline V lookup: CDR1 MDHEN, CDR2 SYDVKM. The CDR3 is 14 residues long. Trimming removed 8 bases at V and 4 bases at J, with 15 bases between. Written as DNA, the CDR3 is TGTGCCAGCGCTCGGGGAGGAGGGAATCAGCCCCAGCATTTT. Its protein is CASARGGGNQPQHF.

V and J are TRBV19 and TRBJ1-2; D uncertain. V lost 8 bases, J lost 2 bases, and 15 bases lay in between. CDR3 length: 14 amino acids. From germline, CDR1 is LNHDA and CDR2 SQIVND (reference sequence). DNA for the CDR3: TGTGCCAGTGCCTCATCACCCAGGAACTATGGCTACACCTTC. Translation: CASASSPRNYGYTF.

The CDR3 here is CASSVEGIGTDTQYF. DNA for the CDR3: TGTGCCAGCAGCGTAGAGGGGATCGGGACAGATACGCAGTATTTT. This rearrangement joins TRBV9 to TRBJ2-3, with D maybe TRBD1 (5 bases). Trimming removed 0 bases at V and 3 bases at J, with 11 bases between. CDR3 length: 15 amino acids. Germline CDR1 SGDLS, CDR2 YYNGEE.

The rearrangement uses TRBV10-3 and TRBJ2-5; possible D gene TRBD2, 5 bases. CDR1 is ENHRY and CDR2 is SYGVKD in the germline V gene. Between the trimmed V and J ends, which lost 2 bases and 4 bases, there was a span of 20 bases. The CDR3 totals 17 residues. This CDR3 is CAISEPMSSVGAETQYF. The CDR3 DNA follows: TGTGCCATCAGTGAGCCGATGAGTAGCGTTGGAGCAGAGACCCAGTACTTC.

In its sample, this clonotype was seen many times. V and J are TRBV7-2 and TRBJ2-5; tentative D call: TRBD1 (6 bases). Germline-derived CDR1 and CDR2 are SGHTA and FQGNSA. V dropped 4 bases and J dropped 2 bases, with 8 bases sitting between them. The CDR3 spans 13 residues. CDR3 nucleotide sequence: TGTGCCAGCAGCTGGACAGAACAAGAGACCCAGTACTTC. This encodes CASSWTEQETQYF.

This clonotype was seen a handful of times. V gene TRBV7-9 combines with J gene TRBJ2-1, with TRBD2 matching over 7 bases. Germline CDR1 reads SEHNR; CDR2 reads FQNEAQ (reference sequence). CDR3 length: 13 amino acids. J lost 7 bases, V lost 6 bases, and 6 bases had no gene match. DNA of the CDR3: TGTGCCAGCAGGGGGGGAGGGCGAAATGAGCAGTTCTTC. Protein: CASRGGGRNEQFF.

This rearrangement joins TRBV15 to TRBJ1-5; TRBD1 might be the D (6 bases). The V end was cut by 0 bases, the J end by 6 bases, with 12 bases between. Germline V gene data show CDR1 as LNHNV and CDR2 as YYDKDF (reference sequence). CDR3 length: 15 residues. The CDR3 protein is CATSRDRGGFQPQHF. The DNA for the CDR3 is TGTGCCACCAGCAGAGACAGGGGAGGATTTCAGCCCCAGCATTTT. Combining the CDR3 with reference TRBV15 and TRBJ1-5 gives the whole variable domain DAMVIQNPRYQVTQFGKPVTLSCSQTLNHNVMYWYQQKSSQAPKLLFHYYDKDFNNEADTPDNFQSRRPNTSFCFLDIRSPGLGDTAMYLCATSRDRGGFQPQHFGDGTRLSIL.

The J gene is TRBJ2-3, the V gene TRBV6-1; 13 positions match TRBD2. V lost 6 bases and J lost 3; bases outside the gene matches: 6. CDR3 length: 16 residues. Per the germline V gene, CDR1 is MNHNS and CDR2 is SASEGT. CDR3 in DNA: TGTGCCAGCAGAGCGGGACTAGCGGGACCGACAGATACGCAGTATTTT. Amino acids: CASRAGLAGPTDTQYF.

In this sample, this clonotype turned up a few times. The chain combines TRBV15 with TRBJ2-7; 8 nucleotides match TRBD1. Germline trimming cut 3 bases from V and 4 bases from J; bases unmatched to any gene: 2. Germline CDR1 and CDR2: LNHNV and YYDKDF (reference sequence). The CDR3 covers 13 residues. CDR3 amino acids: CATSSNRGYEQYF. The DNA for the CDR3 is TGTGCCACCAGCAGCAACAGGGGGTACGAGCAGTACTTC.

J is TRBJ1-1 and V is TRBV4-2, with D possibly matching TRBD1 (6 bases). Between the trimmed V and J ends, which lost 4 bases and 1 base, there was a span of 19 bases. The germline gives CDR1 LGHNA, CDR2 YNFKEQ. The length of the CDR3 is 17 residues. The CDR3 protein is CASSRRGAGWSNTEAFF. DNA of the CDR3: TGTGCCAGCAGCCGGAGGGGGGCAGGGTGGTCGAACACTGAAGCTTTCTTT.

V usage is TRBV18 and J usage is TRBJ2-2; TRBD2 aligns across 13 bases. The CDR3 is 16 residues long. Germline CDR1 is KGHSH and CDR2 is LQKENI. V lost 3 bases to trimming and J lost 6 bases; unmatched junction nucleotides: 4. The CDR3 DNA reads TGTGCCAGCTCACCGATGGGACTAGCGGGATCCGGGGAGCTGTTTTTT. Translating it yields CASSPMGLAGSGELFF.

This clonotype occurred a few times. This rearrangement joins TRBV11-3 to TRBJ2-1; TRBD1 aligns across 10 bases. V dropped 5 bases and J dropped 7; count of bases not matched to a gene: 11. The CDR3 extends over 16 amino acids. Germline lookup yields CDR1 SGHNT and CDR2 YENEEA. CDR3 protein: CASSRRTGGGINEQFF. For the CDR3, the DNA is TGTGCCAGCAGCAGACGGACAGGGGGAGGTATAAATGAGCAGTTCTTC.

V and J are TRBV29-1 and TRBJ2-3; D remains unclear. This CDR3 is 14 amino acids long. Per germline, CDR1 SQVTM and CDR2 ANQGSEA. Trimming stripped 4 bases from V and 0 bases from J, with 11 bases between. This CDR3 reads CSVGARLSTDTQYF. The CDR3 nucleotides are TGCAGCGTTGGTGCCAGGCTAAGCACAGATACGCAGTATTTT.

This clonotype was observed a few times. This sequence joins TRBV7-7 and TRBJ2-3; either TRBD1 or TRBD2 may supply D (6 bases each). CDR3 size: 15 residues. Trimming pared 5 bases from V and 1 base from J, leaving 13 bases between. Germline V CDR1 and CDR2: SSHAT, FNYEAQ (reference sequence). CDR3: CASSKGGSRTDTQYF. DNA of the CDR3: TGTGCCAGCAGCAAAGGGGGGAGTCGCACAGATACGCAGTATTTT.

The chain joins TRBV14 to TRBJ2-7, with no clear D. The length of the CDR3 is 13 residues. Germline CDR1 SGHDN, CDR2 FVKESK. Trimming pared 1 base from V and 5 bases from J, leaving 9 bases between. CDR3 loop: CASSQVKSHEQYF. CDR3 in DNA: TGTGCCAGCAGCCAAGTCAAGAGCCACGAGCAGTACTTC.

This clonotype was counted a few times. The chain recombines TRBV28 with TRBJ1-2; 10 nucleotides match TRBD1. Germline trimming cut 5 bases from V and 7 bases from J; bases unmatched to any gene: 7. The CDR3 spans 14 residues. Germline assignment: CDR1 MDHEN and CDR2 SYDVKM. CDR3 in DNA: TGTGCCAGCAGTCGCAGGACAGGGGGACGTGGCTACACCTTC. Protein: CASSRRTGGRGYTF.